Listed below are T cell receptor beta chains from one sample, sequenced in a study of cytomegalovirus exposure and HLA in healthy donors. Only in-frame clones appear in the TCRdb table, and some are missing; sequencing was by immunoSEQ multiplex PCR. The repertoire has some 160,000 clones, about 85% of them found once; the top ten carry 1% to 1.5%. Specimen: PBMCs. The receptors were sampled from a man aged 50-59 years in good health and CMV-seropositive. The CDR3 runs from the conserved cysteine through the conserved F or W. D genes are given only for firm matches. Size values are once, few and many counts, or a class for expanded clones, and some rows have none.

j_call v_call clone_size d_call cdr3_nt cdr3_aa
TRBJ2-7 TRBV7-3 once NA TGTGCCAGCAGCTTTGGCAGCGGATACGAGCAGTACTTC CASSFGSGYEQYF
TRBJ2-1 TRBV7-8 NA TRBD1 TGTGCCGGGACGACAGGGCGCGGGAATGAGCAGTTCTTC CAGTTGRGNEQFF
TRBJ2-1 TRBV10-1 NA NA TGCGCCACCTCCGCGAACAGGGTCAATGAGCAGTTCTTC CATSANRVNEQFF
TRBJ2-1 TRBV11-3 NA TRBD2 TGTGCCAGCAGCGCTAAAAGCGGGAGAATCGACAATGAGCAGTTCTTC CASSAKSGRIDNEQFF
TRBJ2-5 TRBV29-1 NA NA TGCAGCGCAGGGCAGGTGGAGACCCAGTACTTC CSAGQVETQYF
TRBJ2-7 TRBV23-1 NA NA TGCGCCAGCAGTCCCGACATTAGTGGATACGAGCAGTACTTC CASSPDISGYEQYF
TRBJ2-7 TRBV28 NA NA TGTGCCAGCAGTTTCTCCGGGAGCTCCTACGAGCAGTACTTC CASSFSGSSYEQYF
TRBJ2-7 TRBV15 NA TRBD1 TGTGCCACCAGCAGAGGGGCCGGGACAGCCTACGAGCAGTACTTC CATSRGAGTAYEQYF
TRBJ2-2 TRBV7-9 NA NA TGTGCCAGCAGCTGGGACCAGGGGGGCACCGGGGAGCTGTTTTTT CASSWDQGGTGELFF
TRBJ1-3 TRBV7-8 NA TRBD1 TGTGCCAGCAGCCAGACCGGGACAGATGGAAACACCATATATTTT CASSQTGTDGNTIYF
TRBJ2-3 TRBV7-8 NA TRBD2 TGTGCCAGCAGCTTAGTTCCCCATAGCGGGAGGGTTACAGATACGCAGTATTTT CASSLVPHSGRVTDTQYF
TRBJ1-5 TRBV18 once TRBD1 TGTGCCAGCTCACCCAGAGAGGGACAGGGTCGCAATCAGCCCCAGCATTTT CASSPREGQGRNQPQHF
TRBJ2-3 TRBV25-1 few NA TGTGCCAGCAGTGAATTGAGGCAAGGAGTCACAGATACGCAGTATTTT CASSELRQGVTDTQYF
TRBJ2-7 TRBV28 NA TRBD2 TGTGCCAGCAGTGCTAGCGGGGCTTCCTCCTACGAGCAGTACTTC CASSASGASSYEQYF
TRBJ1-3 TRBV9 once NA TGTGCCAGCAGCGTCCAGGGCGGATCAGGAAACACCATATATTTT CASSVQGGSGNTIYF
TRBJ2-1 TRBV10-1 NA TRBD2 TGCGCCAGCAGTGAGAGGCCTAGCGGGGGACACAATGAGCAGTTCTTC CASSERPSGGHNEQFF
TRBJ2-1 TRBV18 NA TRBD2 TGTGCCAGCTCACCGGATAGCGGGAGTGGGTTCTTC CASSPDSGSGFF
TRBJ1-2 TRBV5-4 NA TRBD1 TGTGCCAGCAGCTTGGCAGGAATTCGACAGGGGGCGGCGGGCTACACCTTC CASSLAGIRQGAAGYTF
TRBJ2-7 TRBV29-1 once TRBD1 TGCAGCGTTGAGGGGACAGGGGGTTACGAGCAGTACTTC CSVEGTGGYEQYF
TRBJ2-5 TRBV7-7 NA NA TGTGCTAGCAGCTCTAAGGAGGAGACCCAGTACTTC CASSSKEETQYF
TRBJ2-2 TRBV11-2 NA TRBD2 TGTGCCAGCTCAATTTTAGCGGGAATTACCGGGGAGCTGTTTTTT CASSILAGITGELFF
TRBJ1-1 TRBV19 NA NA TGTGCCAGTGGCCGGGACACTGAAGCTTTCTTT CASGRDTEAFF
TRBJ2-1 TRBV18 NA TRBD1 TGTGCCAGCTCACATCGGGACAGGGGAGGGAATGAGCAGTTCTTC CASSHRDRGGNEQFF
TRBJ2-7 TRBV7-2 NA NA TGTGCCAGCAGCTCAGTGGTGACCTACGAGCAGTACTTC CASSSVVTYEQYF
TRBJ2-1 TRBV19 NA NA TGTGCCAGTAGCCCCCGGGGAGTCTACAATGAGCAGTTCTTC CASSPRGVYNEQFF
TRBJ2-7 TRBV2 NA NA TGTGCCAGCAAGGAGTACTACGAGCAGTACTTC CASKEYYEQYF
TRBJ1-2 TRBV28 once NA TGTGCCAGCAGCTGGACGGGACATCTCTATGGCTACACCTTC CASSWTGHLYGYTF
TRBJ2-7 TRBV19 NA TRBD2 TGTGCCAGTAGTTCAAGACTAGCGGGAGAGATCTCCTACGAGCAGTACTTC CASSSRLAGEISYEQYF
TRBJ1-3 TRBV7-8 once TRBD1 TGTGCCAGCTCTAACAGGGGCTCTGGAAACACCATATATTTT CASSNRGSGNTIYF
TRBJ1-5 TRBV7-8 NA TRBD1 TGTGCCAGCAGCTTAGGGACAGGACAGGGCCCCAATCAGCCCCAGCATTTT CASSLGTGQGPNQPQHF
TRBJ1-1 TRBV20-1 NA NA TGCAGTGCTACGGTTAACACTGAAGCTTTCTTT CSATVNTEAFF
TRBJ1-1 TRBV6-5 NA NA TGTGCCAGCAGTTTGGGACTGGGGGGCACTGAAGCTTTCTTT CASSLGLGGTEAFF
TRBJ1-3 TRBV7-8 NA NA TGTGCCAGCAGCCGCCACAGGGATGGAAACACCATATATTTT CASSRHRDGNTIYF
TRBJ1-1 TRBV27 NA NA TGTGCCAGCAGTAGGGGAATTTGGGCTGAAGCTTTCTTT CASSRGIWAEAFF
TRBJ2-5 TRBV7-9 NA NA TGTGCCAGCAGCCCAGGGACTTTTCAAGAGACCCAGTACTTC CASSPGTFQETQYF
TRBJ2-7 TRBV5-1 NA NA TGCGCCAGCAGCCTGACAGGTGTCTACGAGCAGTACTTC CASSLTGVYEQYF
TRBJ1-5 TRBV5-1 NA TRBD1 TGCGCCAGCAGCCCGGGACAGGGGATAAATCAGCCCCAGCATTTT CASSPGQGINQPQHF
TRBJ2-7 TRBV5-4 many TRBD2 TGTGCCGGAGCGGGACTAGCGGGAGGCGAGCAGTACTTC CAGAGLAGGEQYF
TRBJ1-2 TRBV4-2 NA NA TGTGCCAGCAGCCAAGATGGGCGGGGCTCGTTAGACTATGGCTACACCTTC CASSQDGRGSLDYGYTF
TRBJ2-1 TRBV29-1 NA NA TGCAGCGTAGGCCTAGCTGCCAATGAGCAGTTCTTC CSVGLAANEQFF
TRBJ2-2 TRBV14 NA TRBD2 TGTGCCAGCAGCCAAGCGCTAGCGGGTACCGGGGAGCTGTTTTTT CASSQALAGTGELFF
TRBJ2-7 TRBV4-3 NA NA TGCGCCAGCAGCCAACTACAGGGTTCCGAGCAGTACTTC CASSQLQGSEQYF
TRBJ1-4 TRBV11-2 NA NA TGTGCCAGCAGCTTAGATCGAGCGGGAGGGGGGTTTGATGAAAAACTGTTTTTT CASSLDRAGGGFDEKLFF
TRBJ2-1 TRBV20-1 NA NA TGCAGTGCTAGTGAGGGTCGGGAGCAGTTCTTC CSASEGREQFF
TRBJ1-5 TRBV4-1 NA TRBD1 TGCGCCAGCAGCCCAGACCGGGACAGGGGGTCTCAGCCCCAGCATTTT CASSPDRDRGSQPQHF
TRBJ2-7 TRBV2 NA NA TGTGCCAGCAGTGTTCGGAGCGCCGAGCAGTACTTC CASSVRSAEQYF
TRBJ2-7 TRBV18 once TRBD1 TGTGCCAGCTCACCAAGACAGGGGAAGGACTACGAGCAGTACTTC CASSPRQGKDYEQYF
TRBJ2-7 TRBV5-6 few NA TGTGCCAGCAGCCGGGAGTCCCCCTACGAGCAGTACTTC CASSRESPYEQYF
TRBJ1-5 TRBV10-2 NA TRBD1 TGCGCCACCGCGACAGGGGCTAGCAATCAGCCCCAGCATTTT CATATGASNQPQHF
TRBJ2-2 TRBV5-6 NA TRBD2 TGTGCCAGCAGCCTGCACCAACTAGCGGGGTTAACCGGGGAGCTGTTTTTT CASSLHQLAGLTGELFF
TRBJ1-5 TRBV27 NA NA TGTGCCAGCAGTCTCACCGGGACTAATCAGCCCCAGCATTTT CASSLTGTNQPQHF
TRBJ1-2 TRBV25-1 NA NA TGTGCCAGCAGTGGATCGTCAGGCTATGGCTACACCTTC CASSGSSGYGYTF
TRBJ2-6 TRBV27 NA NA TGTGCCAGCAGTTTATCTGAGGCTTCTGGGGCCAACGTCCTGACTTTC CASSLSEASGANVLTF
TRBJ1-5 TRBV6-5 NA NA TGTGCCAGCAGTTACTCACAGGGAGGCAATCAGCCCCAGCATTTT CASSYSQGGNQPQHF
TRBJ1-1 TRBV27 NA TRBD1 TGTGCCAGCAGCTTTTCCAGGACAGGGACCACTGAAGCTTTCTTT CASSFSRTGTTEAFF